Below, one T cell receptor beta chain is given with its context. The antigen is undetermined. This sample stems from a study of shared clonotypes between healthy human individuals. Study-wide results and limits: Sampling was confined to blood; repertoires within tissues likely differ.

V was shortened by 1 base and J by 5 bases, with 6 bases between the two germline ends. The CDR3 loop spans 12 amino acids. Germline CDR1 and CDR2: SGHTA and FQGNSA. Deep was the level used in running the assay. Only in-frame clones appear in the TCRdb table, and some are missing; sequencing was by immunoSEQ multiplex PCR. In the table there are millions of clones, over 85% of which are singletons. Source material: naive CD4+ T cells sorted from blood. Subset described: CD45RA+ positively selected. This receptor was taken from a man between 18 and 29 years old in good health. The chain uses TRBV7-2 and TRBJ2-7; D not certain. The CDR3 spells CASSLVLHEQYF. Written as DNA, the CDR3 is TGTGCCAGCAGCTTAGTACTTCACGAGCAGTACTTC.